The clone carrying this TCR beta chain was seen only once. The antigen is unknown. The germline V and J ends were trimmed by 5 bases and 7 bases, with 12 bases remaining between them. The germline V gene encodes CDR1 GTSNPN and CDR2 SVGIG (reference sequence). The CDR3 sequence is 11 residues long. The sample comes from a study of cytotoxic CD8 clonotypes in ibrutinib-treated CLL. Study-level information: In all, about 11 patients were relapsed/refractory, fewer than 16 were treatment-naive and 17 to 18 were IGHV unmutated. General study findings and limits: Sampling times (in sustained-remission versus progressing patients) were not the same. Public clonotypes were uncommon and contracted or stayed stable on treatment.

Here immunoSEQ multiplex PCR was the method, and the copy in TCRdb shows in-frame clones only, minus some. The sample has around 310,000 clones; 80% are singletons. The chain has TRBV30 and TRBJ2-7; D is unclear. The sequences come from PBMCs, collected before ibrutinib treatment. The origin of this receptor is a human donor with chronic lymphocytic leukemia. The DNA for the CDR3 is TGTGCCTGGGGCCGCCCCCGAGAGCAGTACTTC. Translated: CAWGRPREQYF.